This TCR beta chain was profiled in a study of blood T cell repertoires in COVID-19 (dated by TCRdb to 2018 to 2020). About the study as a whole: Samples covering the acute and convalescent phases of COVID-19 were provided by collaborators in the United States, Italy and Spain. The material from the prospective study consisted of cDNA or gDNA derived from T cells, B-cell-depleted T cells, or PBMCs. The dataset comprised deeply sampled blood TCRbeta repertoires from subjects exposed to, actively infected with, or recovered from COVID-19. The repertoires were released in a freely available public database intended as a resource for research on the immune response to SARS-CoV-2. Samples were obtained from the ongoing ImmuneRACE study (first 160 participants) and from 1,000 to 1,500 subjects provided by 6 global collaborators. A de-identified subject ID, COVID-19 status, age in years and sex were almost always included in the sample metadata. Where HLA class I and class II types were available, the types were taken from metadata supplied by the sample provider, not from assay-based typing. General conclusions and limits of the study: Clinical and demographic metadata were provided uncurated, with the amount varying by source and participant.

Participants in the prospective study were enrolled through a virtual design, were aged about 18 to 100 years, and lived in under 25 United States geographic areas. Cohort assignment in the prospective study relied on participant-reported clinical history from a screening survey and a study questionnaire. For ImmuneRACE Cohort 3, a participant was defined as recovered based on two consecutive negative NP/OP PCR tests, clearance by a healthcare professional, or resolution of symptoms. In the prospective study, mobile phlebotomists collected whole blood, serum and a nasopharyngeal or oropharyngeal swab from each participant. Over an approximately 2-month period, participants in the prospective study had the option of providing additional blood draws and questionnaires. Blood samples from the prospective study were shipped frozen or at room temperature prior to DNA extraction. This clone was counted once. No cognate antigen has been identified for it. No base quality values were provided; no much bigger clone lies one nucleotide off.

CDR1 is given as SGHDT and CDR2 as YYEEEE, both from the germline V gene. V loses 0 bases, J loses 5 bases, and the germline ends lie 9 bases apart. The CDR3 runs 14 residues from the cysteine to the phenylalanine. The entry retains the CDR3 DNA only, 42 bases that are in frame from base 1. TCRbeta CDR3 regions were amplified from genomic DNA using the immunoSEQ Assay, a bias-controlled multiplex PCR. As for the original processing: The number of nucleated cells in each sample was estimated by amplification of reference gene primers within the assay. To quantify the absolute abundance of each unique TCRbeta CDR3 rearrangement, sequence reads were collapsed and filtered. For each sample, productive Simpson clonality was calculated as the square root of Simpson's diversity index over productive rearrangements. Drawn from immuneACCESS, this table holds only the in-frame rearrangements with V and J called that TCRdb kept. Clones are partly lost; checked studies trace under half to an unresolved V gene and leave the rest unexplained. Clonal size and the V and J genes are those of that table, whereas D and trimming came from the DNA. For this sample the table gives about 160,000 clones, of which 75% to 85% were detected only once. Nearly 3.5% of the sample lies in the top ten.

The chain links TRBV5-6 with TRBJ1-5, with the D gene uncertain. The sample consisted of PBMCs or T cells enriched from blood (not recorded which). The sequence was obtained from a woman aged 55-69 years who had recovered from COVID-19. The sequenced DNA: TGTGCCAGCAGCTTGGGCAGCGACGATCAGCCCCAGCATTTT. This yields the protein CASSLGSDDQPQHF.